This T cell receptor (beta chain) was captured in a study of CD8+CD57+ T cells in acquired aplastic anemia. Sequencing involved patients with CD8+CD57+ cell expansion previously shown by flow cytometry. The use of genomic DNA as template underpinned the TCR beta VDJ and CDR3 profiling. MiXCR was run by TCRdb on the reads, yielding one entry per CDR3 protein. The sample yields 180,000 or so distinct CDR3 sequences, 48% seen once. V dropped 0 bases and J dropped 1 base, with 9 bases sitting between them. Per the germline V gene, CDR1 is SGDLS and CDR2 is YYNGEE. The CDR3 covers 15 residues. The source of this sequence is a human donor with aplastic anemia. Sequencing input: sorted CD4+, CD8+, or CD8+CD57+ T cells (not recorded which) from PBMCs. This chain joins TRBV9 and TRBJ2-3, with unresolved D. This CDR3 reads CASSVDGVGTDTQYF. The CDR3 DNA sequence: TGTGCCAGCAGCGTAGATGGGGTTGGCACAGATACGCAGTATTTT.